The 2 T cell receptor beta chains below come from one sample, sequenced in a study of OX40 agonist ivuxolimab in advanced cancers. Repertoires were generated with immunoSEQ multiplex PCR, while TCRdb's copy carries only in-frame clones and drops some. The data show around 40,000 clones, 70% to 90% seen once. The source material was CD4+ or CD8+ T cells sorted from blood, sampled in a trial of the OX40 agonist ivuxolimab. The origin of the receptors is an adult with an advanced solid tumor such as melanoma, head and neck, liver or kidney cancer.

V and J are TRBV5-1 and TRBJ2-3, with 7 bases matching TRBD2. The CDR3 covers 15 residues. V was pared by 2 bases and J by 1 base, with 4 bases of the junction left unmatched. Germline V lookup: CDR1 SGHRS, CDR2 YFSETQ. CDR3 in DNA: TGCGCCAGCAGCTTCAAGGGAGGGGGCACAGATACGCAGTATTTT. Residues: CASSFKGGGTDTQYF.

The chain carries TRBV5-1 and TRBJ2-3, with a possible D match to TRBD1 (5 bases). The CDR3 spans 13 residues. Germline V lookup: CDR1 SGHRS, CDR2 YFSETQ. V was shortened by 0 bases and J by 9 bases, with 11 bases between the two germline ends. This CDR3 is CASSLALYRTQYF. CDR3 nucleotide sequence: TGCGCCAGCAGCTTGGCCTTATACAGGACGCAGTATTTT.